Shown below are 9 T cell receptor beta chains from a single sample sequenced in a study of patients and donors after allogeneic stem cell transplantation. Via MiXCR, TCRdb re-called the RT-PCR reads, giving one row per CDR3 protein. The sample lists roughly 180,000 distinct CDR3 sequences, 41% seen once, with 33% in the top ten. Sequencing was carried out using blood, either unsorted or a sorted T cell fraction (not recorded which). The receptors were gathered from a human donor who was either an allogeneic HSCT recipient or a stem cell or donor lymphocyte infusion donor (not recorded which). It is not recorded whose cells these are; they may come from a transplant donor.

J is TRBJ1-2 and V is TRBV29-1; no definite D call. Trimming removed 4 bases from V and 7 bases from J, with 13 bases in between. CDR1 is SQVTM and CDR2 is ANQGSEA in the germline V gene. There are 12 residues in the CDR3. CDR3 coding DNA: TGCAGCGTTGGGGAACCAGGAGGTGGCTACACCTTC. Protein product: CSVGEPGGGYTF.

The rearrangement uses TRBV3-1 and TRBJ1-1; D may be TRBD1 (5 bases). The CDR3 extends over 13 amino acids. Germline V gene sequence: CDR1 LGHDT, CDR2 YNNKEL (reference sequence). Trimming took off 5 bases at V and 4 bases at J, with 11 bases between the two ends. The CDR3 reads CASSSSGGTEAFF. In DNA, the CDR3 is TGTGCCAGCAGCTCTAGCGGGGGCACTGAAGCTTTCTTT.

There are a few counts of this clonotype. V gene TRBV7-9 combines with J gene TRBJ1-2; D perhaps matches TRBD1 (5 bases). This CDR3 spans 15 amino acids. Germline-derived CDR1 and CDR2 are SEHNR and FQNEAQ (reference sequence). Trimming took 4 bases from V and 5 from J, leaving 17 bases between them. Written as DNA, the CDR3 is TGTGCCAGCAGCTCCGGTGATTGGGGGGGATATGGCTACACCTTC. Translated: CASSSGDWGGYGYTF.

The chain is built from TRBV6-1 and TRBJ2-3, with unresolved D. V shed 4 bases and J shed 4 bases, with 18 bases lying between them. CDR3 length: 16 residues. CDR1 and CDR2 (germline): MNHNS, SASEGT. CDR3 residues: CASSASRSSLADTQYF. CDR3 nucleotides: TGTGCCAGCAGTGCTAGTAGGTCGTCTCTTGCAGATACGCAGTATTTT.

This clonotype was detected a few times. The rearrangement uses TRBV5-1 and TRBJ2-1; D is unclear. V was clipped by 1 base and J by 7 bases, with 6 bases between them. The CDR3 length is 12 residues. Germline CDR1 reads SGHRS; CDR2 reads YFSETQ. CDR3 sequence reads: CASSLPSNEQFF. As DNA, the CDR3 is TGCGCCAGCAGCTTGCCTAGTAATGAGCAGTTCTTC.

The V call is TRBV7-2, the J call TRBJ2-3; 7 bases are shared with TRBD2. The junction had 11 bases not matched to a gene; V was cut back by 5 bases and J by 3 bases. This CDR3 has 16 amino acids. Germline assignment: CDR1 SGHTA and CDR2 FQGNSA. The CDR3 DNA reads TGTGCCAGCAGCATCCTCCTAGCGGCTGCTACAGATACGCAGTATTTT. This gives the protein CASSILLAAATDTQYF.

The chain joins TRBV4-3 to TRBJ2-5; D is perhaps TRBD1 or TRBD2 (5 bases each). The CDR3 is 15 amino acids. Looked up from germline, CDR1 is LGHNA and CDR2 is YSLEER. Between the trimmed V and J ends, which lost 1 base and 5 bases, there was a span of 14 bases. CDR3 coding DNA: TGCGCCAGCAGCCAAGCTGGGGGACCAATTGAGACCCAGTACTTC. This sequence encodes CASSQAGGPIETQYF.

The chain couples TRBV29-1 to TRBJ1-4; 7 nucleotides agree with TRBD1. CDR3 size: 13 residues. J lost 7 bases, V lost 5 bases, and 7 bases had no gene match. From germline, CDR1 is SQVTM and CDR2 ANQGSEA. In nucleotides, the CDR3 is TGCAGCGTTCAAGGGGGCGAAGGTGAAAAACTGTTTTTT. Amino acid sequence: CSVQGGEGEKLFF.

This chain links TRBV27 with TRBJ2-1; D uncertain. The CDR3 is 15 residues long. Trimming left V 5 bases short and J 3 bases short, with 14 bases between. The V gene's germline CDR1 is MNHEY and CDR2 SMNVEV (reference sequence). The CDR3: CASSPSATHYNEQFF. CDR3 in DNA: TGTGCCAGCAGTCCCTCGGCCACCCACTACAATGAGCAGTTCTTC.